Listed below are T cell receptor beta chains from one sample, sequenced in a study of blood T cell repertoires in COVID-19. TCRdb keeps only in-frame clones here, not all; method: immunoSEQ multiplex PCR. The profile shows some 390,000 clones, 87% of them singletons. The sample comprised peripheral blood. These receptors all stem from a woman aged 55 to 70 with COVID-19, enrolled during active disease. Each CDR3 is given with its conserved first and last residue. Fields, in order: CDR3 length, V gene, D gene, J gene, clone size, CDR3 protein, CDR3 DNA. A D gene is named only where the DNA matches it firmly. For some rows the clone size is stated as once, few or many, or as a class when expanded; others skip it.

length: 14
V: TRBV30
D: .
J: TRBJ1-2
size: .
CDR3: CAYSPGAGSPLETF
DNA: TGTGCCTACTCACCTGGGGCAGGGTCGCCGTTGGAGACCTTC

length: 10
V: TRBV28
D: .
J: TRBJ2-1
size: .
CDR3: CASSFSEQFF
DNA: TGTGCCAGCAGTTTTAGTGAGCAGTTCTTC

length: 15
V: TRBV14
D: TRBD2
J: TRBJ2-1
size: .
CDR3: CASSGGLAVYNEQFF
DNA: TGTGCCAGCAGCGGGGGACTAGCGGTATACAATGAGCAGTTCTTC

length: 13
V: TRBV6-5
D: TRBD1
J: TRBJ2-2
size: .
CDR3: CASRPTGAGELFF
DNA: TGTGCCAGCAGACCGACAGGGGCCGGGGAGCTGTTTTTT

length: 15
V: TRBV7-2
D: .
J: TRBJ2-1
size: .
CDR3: CASKVRASIVNEQFF
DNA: TGTGCCAGCAAAGTGAGGGCTAGTATTGTCAATGAGCAGTTCTTC

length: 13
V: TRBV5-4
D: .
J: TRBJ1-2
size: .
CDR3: CASSLDRVYGYTF
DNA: TGTGCCAGCAGCTTGGACAGGGTATATGGCTACACCTTC

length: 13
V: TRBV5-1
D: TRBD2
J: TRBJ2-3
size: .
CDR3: CASSPGGPDTQYF
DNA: TGCGCCAGCAGCCCGGGGGGGCCAGATACGCAGTATTTT

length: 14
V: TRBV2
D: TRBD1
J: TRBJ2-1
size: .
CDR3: CASMPGQGFDEQFF
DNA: TGTGCCAGCATGCCGGGACAGGGGTTTGATGAGCAGTTCTTC

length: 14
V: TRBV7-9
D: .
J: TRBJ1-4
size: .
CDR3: CASSPRGNNEKLFF
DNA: TGTGCCAGCAGCCCTCGCGGGAACAATGAAAAACTGTTTTTT

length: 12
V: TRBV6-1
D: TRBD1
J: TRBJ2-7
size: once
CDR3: CASRGQVLEQYF
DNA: TGTGCCAGCCGTGGACAGGTACTCGAGCAGTACTTC